Presented here are 26 T cell receptor beta chains from one specimen sequenced in a study of blood T cell repertoires in COVID-19. The repertoire was sequenced with immunoSEQ multiplex PCR; TCRdb's copy has only in-frame clones and lacks some. Of around 100,000 clones in the sample, about nine tenths were seen once. Sequencing was performed on peripheral blood. All receptors derive from a man in his fifties or sixties with acute or convalescent COVID-19.

The rearrangement uses TRBV5-4 and TRBJ2-6; D gene ambiguous. Between the trimmed V and J ends, which lost 1 base and 4 bases, there was a span of 6 bases. Per the germline V gene, CDR1 is SGHNT and CDR2 is YYREEE (reference sequence). The CDR3 length is 14 residues. CDR3 protein: CASSLSVGANVLTF. For the CDR3, the DNA is TGTGCCAGCAGCTTGTCGGTAGGGGCCAACGTCCTGACTTTC.

The chain has TRBV6-2 or TRBV6-3 and TRBJ1-2; D may be TRBD1 (5 bases). This CDR3 has 15 amino acids. Germline V gene sequence: CDR1 MNHEY, CDR2 SVGEGT. The V end lost 0 bases, the J end lost 8 bases, and 16 bases lay between the germline ends. The CDR3 bases are TGTGCCAGCAGTTACTCGAAAATTGCCAGGGCGGGCTACACCTTC. Translation: CASSYSKIARAGYTF.

The chain recombines TRBV4-3 with TRBJ1-2; D remains unclear. Germline loops: CDR1 LGHNA, CDR2 YSLEER. The germline V and J ends were trimmed by 0 bases and 6 bases, with 11 bases remaining between them. This CDR3 region has 14 residues. CDR3 sequence: CASSQDRLLDGYTF. The CDR3 nucleotides read TGCGCCAGCAGCCAAGACAGGCTCCTTGATGGCTACACCTTC.

The CDR3: CASSITVSYNSPLHF. DNA of the CDR3: TGTGCCAGTAGTATCACGGTCTCCTATAATTCACCCCTCCACTTT. V and J are TRBV19 and TRBJ1-6; D unresolved. The CDR3 runs to 15 residues. From germline, CDR1 is LNHDA and CDR2 SQIVND (reference sequence). V shed 3 bases and J shed 0 bases, with 6 bases lying between them.

This rearrangement joins TRBV5-5 to TRBJ2-3, with a possible D match to TRBD2 (6 bases). The CDR3 is 15 amino acids. The germline CDR1 and CDR2 sequences are SGHKS and YYEKEE (reference sequence). Trimming cost V 3 bases and J 0 bases, with 11 bases left between them. The CDR3 here is CASSSPGLSTDTQYF. DNA for the CDR3: TGTGCCAGCAGCTCACCGGGACTGAGCACAGATACGCAGTATTTT. Full variable domain (outside the CDR3, taken from reference TRBV5-5 and TRBJ2-3): DAGVTQSPTHLIKTRGQQVTLRCSPISGHKSVSWYQQVLGQGPQFIFQYYEKEERGRGNFPDRFSARQFPNYSSELNVNALLLGDSALYLCASSSPGLSTDTQYFGPGTRLTVL.

The V gene is TRBV6-5, the J gene TRBJ1-6; D not resolved. This CDR3 is 13 amino acids long. Germline CDR1 is MNHEY and CDR2 is SVGAGI. V lost 0 bases and J lost 10, with 7 bases in between. CDR3 protein: CASSYSILSPLHF. CDR3 DNA: TGTGCCAGCAGTTACTCAATCTTATCACCCCTCCACTTT.

The chain uses TRBV4-1 and TRBJ1-5; 8 positions match TRBD1. Germline V gene sequence: CDR1 MGHRA, CDR2 YSYEKL. This CDR3 has 14 residues. Trimming cost V 4 bases and J 3 bases; bases outside gene matches: 2. This chain's CDR3 is CASSRTGPNQPQHF. The CDR3 DNA sequence: TGCGCCAGCAGCCGGACAGGGCCCAATCAGCCCCAGCATTTT.

V usage is TRBV2 and J usage is TRBJ1-1; D call uncertain. CDR1 is SNHLY and CDR2 is FYNNEI in the germline V gene. The CDR3 is 13 residues long. V was cut by 6 bases and J by 1 base, with 9 bases left in between. CDR3 sequence (DNA): TGTGCCAGCAGATCCCTCCCGAACACTGAAGCTTTCTTT. Protein sequence: CASRSLPNTEAFF. The complete variable domain, with remaining parts taken from reference TRBV2 and TRBJ1-1, reads EPEVTQTPSHQVTQMGQEVILRCVPISNHLYFYWYRQILGQKVEFLVSFYNNEISEKSEIFDDQFSVERPDGSNFTLKIRSTKLEDSAMYFCASRSLPNTEAFFGQGTRLTVV.

CDR3 in amino acids: CASSPERADTQYF. In DNA form, the CDR3 reads TGTGCCAGCAGCCCGGAGCGGGCAGATACGCAGTATTTT. This chain joins TRBV6-5 and TRBJ2-3, with D possibly being TRBD2 (6 bases). The CDR3 covers 13 residues. Germline CDR1 MNHEY, CDR2 SVGAGI. The V gene lost 6 bases and the J gene lost 4 bases, with 11 bases spanning the gap.

The J gene is TRBJ1-2, the V gene TRBV12-5; weak D call: TRBD1 (6 bases). The CDR3 extends over 16 amino acids. V was clipped by 0 bases and J by 6 bases, with 17 bases between them. Looked up from germline, CDR1 is LGHNT and CDR2 is FRNRAP. For the CDR3, the DNA is TGTGCTAGTGGTTTGGTATTTGGGGGCTCCCCAGATGGCTACACCTTC. Translation: CASGLVFGGSPDGYTF. The full variable domain, in which reference TRBV12-5 and TRBJ1-2 provide the parts outside the CDR3, is DARVTQTPRHKVTEMGQEVTMRCQPILGHNTVFWYRQTMMQGLELLAYFRNRAPLDDSGMPKDRFSAEMPDATLATLKIQPSEPRDSAVYFCASGLVFGGSPDGYTFGSGTRLTVV.

The chain recombines TRBV19 with TRBJ1-4, with 7 bases that match TRBD1. The CDR3 has 16 residues. J was trimmed by 2 bases and V by 5 bases; bases with no gene match: 8. Germline-derived CDR1 and CDR2 are LNHDA and SQIVND (reference sequence). The CDR3 region is CASSSGLTGTNEKLFF. The CDR3 DNA follows: TGTGCCAGTAGTTCGGGATTGACAGGGACTAATGAAAAACTGTTTTTT.

The chain carries TRBV5-6 and TRBJ2-1; D unclear. Trimming removed 4 bases at V and 0 bases at J, with 11 bases between. Germline CDR1 SGHDT, CDR2 YYEEEE. The CDR3 spans 15 residues. CDR3 sequence (DNA): TGTGCCAGCAGCCCGCGACTTAGCTCCTACAATGAGCAGTTCTTC. It encodes CASSPRLSSYNEQFF.

The chain is built from TRBV19 and TRBJ2-7, with 8 nucleotides matching TRBD2. J gave up 3 bases and V 6 bases, and 10 bases lay outside the gene matches. The CDR3 is 15 amino acids. In germline, CDR1 is LNHDA, CDR2 SQIVND (reference sequence). CDR3 residues: CASSSLAAGGYEQYF. The CDR3 DNA follows: TGTGCCAGTAGCTCACTAGCGGCTGGGGGCTACGAGCAGTACTTC.

The chain links TRBV5-1 to TRBJ2-7; no definite D call. CDR3 length equals 13 residues. Between the trimmed V and J ends, which lost 0 bases and 3 bases, there was a span of 7 bases. Per germline, CDR1 SGHRS and CDR2 YFSETQ. The CDR3 sequence: CASSLGQVYEQYF. The CDR3 coding sequence is TGCGCCAGCAGCTTGGGGCAGGTCTACGAGCAGTACTTC.

This clone was seen a single time. The chain joins TRBV7-2 to TRBJ1-6; TRBD1 might be the D (6 bases). The CDR3 consists of 12 residues. Germline V CDR1 and CDR2: SGHTA, FQGNSA. V gave up 5 bases and J gave up 11 bases, with 10 bases separating them. CDR3 sequence: CASSTPGAPLHF. The CDR3 DNA sequence: TGTGCCAGCAGCACTCCAGGGGCACCCCTCCACTTT.

The chain combines TRBV11-3 with TRBJ2-5; 10 bases are shared with TRBD2. The CDR3 has 17 residues. Germline lookup yields CDR1 SGHNT and CDR2 YENEEA. The V and J ends lost 1 base and 5 bases, in that order; junction bases with no gene match: 10. The CDR3: CASSLGSQIAGGETQYF. The CDR3 DNA reads as TGTGCCAGCAGCTTAGGATCCCAGATAGCGGGAGGCGAGACCCAGTACTTC. Filled out from reference TRBV11-3 and TRBJ2-5, the complete variable domain reads EAGVVQSPRYKIIEKKQPVAFWCNPISGHNTLYWYLQNLGQGPELLIRYENEEAVDDSQLPKDRFSAERLKGVDSTLKIQPAELGDSAVYLCASSLGSQIAGGETQYFGPGTRLLVL.

The rearrangement links TRBV19 to TRBJ1-6; D is perhaps TRBD1 (5 bases). The V end lost 3 bases, the J end lost 7 bases, and 10 bases lay between the germline ends. The CDR3 covers 14 residues. CDR1 is LNHDA, CDR2 SQIVND, per germline (reference sequence). The CDR3 nucleotides read TGTGCCAGTAGTATCCCAGGGTCCAATTCACCCCTCCACTTT. It translates to CASSIPGSNSPLHF.

This clone has a single count. The rearrangement joins TRBV11-3 to TRBJ1-1; 7 positions agree with TRBD1. CDR1 is SGHNT, CDR2 YENEEA, per germline. The V gene end was trimmed by 5 bases and the J gene end by 4 bases; junction bases not matched to a gene: 4. The CDR3 runs 13 residues. The CDR3, as DNA: TGTGCCAGCAGCCCAGGGGGAGGCACTGAAGCTTTCTTT. This codes for CASSPGGGTEAFF. Combining the CDR3 with reference TRBV11-3 and TRBJ1-1 gives the whole variable domain EAGVVQSPRYKIIEKKQPVAFWCNPISGHNTLYWYLQNLGQGPELLIRYENEEAVDDSQLPKDRFSAERLKGVDSTLKIQPAELGDSAVYLCASSPGGGTEAFFGQGTRLTVV.

Of note for this clone: The same CDR3 also results from other DNA sequences found in this sample. V usage is TRBV24-1 and J usage is TRBJ2-7, with TRBD1 matching over 9 bases. Germline assignment: CDR1 KGHDR and CDR2 SFDVKD. This CDR3 has 14 residues. V was clipped by 3 bases and J by 6 bases; unmatched bases: 5. Here the CDR3 DNA reads TGTGCCACCAGTGATCCGGGACAGGGAGGCGAGCAGTACTTC. Translation: CATSDPGQGGEQYF.

The V call is TRBV4-1, the J call TRBJ2-5; TRBD2 matches at 8 bases. Germline-derived CDR1 and CDR2 are MGHRA and YSYEKL. The junction had 18 bases not matched to a gene; V was cut back by 1 base and J by 2 bases. This CDR3 comprises 20 residues. The CDR3 loop reads CASSQVYVAVSSGFQETQYF. The CDR3, as DNA: TGCGCCAGCAGCCAAGTATACGTCGCGGTGTCTAGCGGGTTTCAAGAGACCCAGTACTTC.

The J gene is TRBJ2-5, the V gene TRBV21-1; TRBD1, as called in the table, went unchecked against the DNA. TRBV21-1 is noted as a pseudogene. The CDR3 contains 13 residues. The CDR3 sequence is CASSKGHQATQYF. CDR3 coding DNA: TGTGCCAGCAGCAAAGGTCATCAGGCGACCCAGTACTTC.

The chain employs TRBV9 and TRBJ1-2, with D perhaps matching TRBD1 (5 bases). The V gene's germline CDR1 is SGDLS and CDR2 YYNGEE. V gave up 4 bases and J gave up 6 bases, with 13 bases separating them. The CDR3 runs to 13 residues. The chain's CDR3 is CASSPQGSDGYTF. In DNA, the CDR3 is TGTGCCAGCAGCCCGCAGGGTAGTGATGGCTACACCTTC.

CDR3: CASSVEDRDPYEQYF. In DNA form, the CDR3 reads TGTGCCAGCAGCGTAGAGGACAGGGATCCTTACGAGCAGTACTTC. The J gene is TRBJ2-7, the V gene TRBV9; 8 positions match TRBD1. Looked up from germline, CDR1 is SGDLS and CDR2 is YYNGEE. The V segment lost 0 bases and the J segment 4 bases; nucleotides outside the gene matches: 6. The CDR3 extends over 15 amino acids. Full variable domain (remainder filled in from reference TRBV9 and TRBJ2-7): DSGVTQTPKHLITATGQRVTLRCSPRSGDLSVYWYQQSLDQGLQFLIQYYNGEERAKGNILERFSAQQFPDLHSELNLSSLELGDSALYFCASSVEDRDPYEQYFGPGTRLTVT.

The chain joins TRBV7-9 to TRBJ1-1; D is uncertain. V lost 5 bases and J lost 4, with 11 bases in between. This CDR3 is 13 amino acids long. CDR1 and CDR2 (germline): SEHNR, FQNEAQ (reference sequence). The CDR3 DNA sequence: TGTGCCAGCAGCCAAGCTGGCGGCACTGAAGCTTTCTTT. Protein sequence: CASSQAGGTEAFF.

The chain links TRBV30 to TRBJ2-1, with 8 nucleotides matching TRBD2. V was clipped by 4 bases and J by 0 bases; unmatched bases: 2. CDR1 GTSNPN and CDR2 SVGIG come from the germline V gene (reference sequence). This CDR3 comprises 14 residues. CDR3 coding DNA: TGTGCCTGGAATGGACTAGCCTCCTACAATGAGCAGTTCTTC. As protein: CAWNGLASYNEQFF.

This sequence joins TRBV5-4 and TRBJ2-5; 7 bases map to TRBD2. The germline gives CDR1 SGHNT, CDR2 YYREEE (reference sequence). V lost 1 base, J lost 2 bases, and 2 bases stayed unmatched. The length of the CDR3 is 14 residues. CDR3 sequence (DNA): TGTGCCAGCAGCTTGTGGGAGGGACAAGAGACCCAGTACTTC. Translation gives CASSLWEGQETQYF.